The 30 T cell receptor beta chains presented below share a single source sample, sequenced in a study of blood T cell repertoires in COVID-19. The assay was immunoSEQ multiplex PCR, and TCRdb's table has in-frame clones only and misses some. This sample yields about 200,000 clones, of which just under 85% are seen a single time; 6.9% belongs to the top ten. Sequencing was performed on peripheral blood. These receptors came from a human donor with acute or convalescent COVID-19. The donor label of this sample is uncertain.

This clone was picked up one time. The J gene is TRBJ2-1, the V gene TRBV24-1; TRBD2 aligns across 11 bases. Germline V lookup: CDR1 KGHDR, CDR2 SFDVKD. V dropped 4 bases and J dropped 5; count of bases not matched to a gene: 6. This CDR3 comprises 16 residues. DNA for the CDR3: TGTGCCACCAGTGACCCGGGGACTAGCGGAGACAATGAGCAGTTCTTC. Its protein is CATSDPGTSGDNEQFF.

This clone has a single count. The rearrangement links TRBV9 to TRBJ1-3; D is unresolved. Trimming left V 0 bases short and J 4 bases short, with 8 bases between. The CDR3 sequence is 14 residues long. Per germline, CDR1 SGDLS and CDR2 YYNGEE. The CDR3 region has the DNA TGTGCCAGCAGCGTAGGAGCGCCGGGAAACACCATATATTTT. Encoded protein: CASSVGAPGNTIYF.

The J gene is TRBJ2-1, the V gene TRBV28; 9 bases align to TRBD1. V lost 4 bases and J lost 4; bases outside the gene matches: 8. This CDR3 is built from 16 residues. The germline V gene has CDR1 MDHEN and CDR2 SYDVKM. The CDR3 sequence: CASSYILGTGYNEQFF. The CDR3 DNA sequence: TGTGCCAGCAGTTATATCCTAGGGACAGGGTACAATGAGCAGTTCTTC.

The chain carries TRBV7-2 and TRBJ1-2, with 8 bases fitting TRBD1. The CDR3 is made up of 15 amino acids. Unmatched junction bases numbered 9, after V lost 5 bases and J lost 4 bases. Germline V lookup: CDR1 SGHTA, CDR2 FQGNSA. CDR3 amino acids: CASSPVRGLSYGYTF. The CDR3 nucleotides are TGTGCCAGCAGCCCCGTCAGGGGGCTAAGCTATGGCTACACCTTC.

This sequence joins TRBV5-1 and TRBJ2-6; 9 nucleotides agree with TRBD1. After removal of 5 bases from V and 1 base from J, the junction contained 10 bases not matched to a gene. The CDR3 consists of 18 residues. Germline lookup yields CDR1 SGHRS and CDR2 YFSETQ. CDR3 nucleotide sequence: TGCGCCAGCAGTTCTGGGGGACAGGGAAATTCTGGGGCCAACGTCCTGACTTTC. Residues: CASSSGGQGNSGANVLTF.

This rearrangement joins TRBV5-4 to TRBJ2-5, with 9 positions matching TRBD2. From germline, CDR1 is SGHNT and CDR2 YYREEE (reference sequence). This CDR3 spans 17 amino acids. Trimming removed 0 bases from V and 5 bases from J; junction bases left unmatched: 11. The CDR3 region has the DNA TGTGCCAGCAGCTTGGCCCATCGCTCTAGCGGGATCGAGACCCAGTACTTC. Translation: CASSLAHRSSGIETQYF.

About this clone itself: Different DNA sequences within this sample yield the same CDR3. The chain has TRBV2 and TRBJ2-1; D not certain. V was cut by 4 bases and J by 8 bases, with 18 bases left in between. Germline V CDR1 and CDR2: SNHLY, FYNNEI. The CDR3 is 15 amino acids. CDR3 in amino acids: CASSVGLAANDEQFF. CDR3 nucleotides: TGTGCCAGCAGTGTTGGATTAGCTGCGAACGATGAGCAGTTCTTC.

The chain is built from TRBV28 and TRBJ2-1; a weak D match, TRBD1 (5 bases). The CDR3 runs to 17 residues. Germline V gene data show CDR1 as MDHEN and CDR2 as SYDVKM. V dropped 5 bases and J dropped 2 bases, with 19 bases sitting between them. CDR3 loop: CASSPLMAGHPYNEQFF. The DNA of the CDR3 is TGTGCCAGCAGTCCCCTCATGGCAGGGCACCCCTACAATGAGCAGTTCTTC.

The chain has TRBV5-6 and TRBJ2-7; 9 bases line up with TRBD2. Trimming cost V 1 base and J 6 bases; bases outside gene matches: 5. Germline lookup yields CDR1 SGHDT and CDR2 YYEEEE. This CDR3 is built from 14 residues. The CDR3: CASSLWGLASEQYF. The CDR3 DNA follows: TGTGCCAGCAGCTTGTGGGGACTAGCATCCGAGCAGTACTTC.

V gene TRBV15 combines with J gene TRBJ2-3; D possibly corresponds to TRBD2 (5 bases). CDR1 LNHNV and CDR2 YYDKDF come from the germline V gene (reference sequence). This CDR3 region has 15 residues. V was clipped by 4 bases and J by 3 bases, with 14 bases between them. In DNA form, the CDR3 reads TGTGCCACCAGCAAAGATGGAGGCGGGACAGATACGCAGTATTTT. It specifies CATSKDGGGTDTQYF.

This clone came up once. CDR3 DNA: TGTGCCAGCAGCGTAGGGGGAGGGGCCAATGAGCAGTTCTTC. This gives the protein CASSVGGGANEQFF. This chain links TRBV9 with TRBJ2-1; 7 nucleotides match TRBD2. CDR1 is SGDLS, CDR2 YYNGEE, per germline. V trimming: 0 bases; J trimming: 6 bases; junction bases outside the gene matches: 3. The CDR3 totals 14 residues.

This sequence joins TRBV5-1 and TRBJ2-3, with D hard to call. V was trimmed by 0 bases and J by 3 bases, leaving 8 bases between them. The germline CDR1 and CDR2 sequences are SGHRS and YFSETQ. This CDR3 comprises 14 residues. The CDR3 coding sequence is TGCGCCAGCAGCTTGGAACAGAATACAGATACGCAGTATTTT. Protein product: CASSLEQNTDTQYF.

The chain has TRBV6-5 and TRBJ1-1, with 7 bases that match TRBD1. This CDR3 has 11 amino acids. Germline V gives CDR1 MNHEY, CDR2 SVGAGI. Unmatched junction bases numbered 7, after V lost 8 bases and J lost 10 bases. The CDR3 bases are TGTGCCAGCGTCGACAGGGACGCAGCTTTCTTT. Its translation is CASVDRDAAFF.

The rearrangement uses TRBV24-1 and TRBJ1-2, with no clear D. This CDR3 has 13 amino acids. V was clipped by 3 bases and J by 3 bases, with 7 bases between them. Germline V CDR1 and CDR2: KGHDR, SFDVKD. The CDR3 DNA sequence: TGTGCCACCAGTGATGCGTCCGACTATGGCTACACCTTC. It encodes CATSDASDYGYTF.

The V call is TRBV24-1, the J call TRBJ2-5, with 8 bases lining up with TRBD1. The ends lost 7 bases at V and 2 bases at J; junction bases unmatched: 8. The CDR3 spans 15 residues. Germline V gives CDR1 KGHDR, CDR2 SFDVKD. The CDR3 DNA reads as TGTGCCACCAGCCCCGGACAGGGTGGGCAAGAGACCCAGTACTTC. It codes for CATSPGQGGQETQYF.

This clone was counted a single time. The CDR3 coding sequence is TGCGCCAGCAGACTCGACAACACGAACACTGAAGCTTTCTTT. Its translation: CASRLDNTNTEAFF. The V gene is TRBV5-1, the J gene TRBJ1-1, with D uncertain. This CDR3 has 14 amino acids. From germline, CDR1 is SGHRS and CDR2 YFSETQ. V dropped 5 bases and J dropped 1 base, with 12 bases sitting between them.

This clone was seen just once. V gene TRBV9 combines with J gene TRBJ2-5, with 8 bases lining up with TRBD1. The V and J ends lost 4 bases and 5 bases, in that order; junction bases with no gene match: 7. CDR3 length: 14 amino acids. Germline V lookup: CDR1 SGDLS, CDR2 YYNGEE. CDR3 amino acids: CASSWTGSGETQYF. CDR3 nucleotide sequence: TGTGCCAGCAGCTGGACAGGGTCCGGGGAGACCCAGTACTTC. Supplemented by reference TRBV9 and TRBJ2-5, the full variable domain reads DSGVTQTPKHLITATGQRVTLRCSPRSGDLSVYWYQQSLDQGLQFLIQYYNGEERAKGNILERFSAQQFPDLHSELNLSSLELGDSALYFCASSWTGSGETQYFGPGTRLLVL.

This clone was observed a few times. This chain uses TRBV19 with TRBJ2-7; 10 bases are a match to TRBD2. The CDR3 totals 18 residues. Germline V gene sequence: CDR1 LNHDA, CDR2 SQIVND (reference sequence). The V gene end was trimmed by 0 bases and the J gene end by 0 bases; junction bases not matched to a gene: 8. The chain's CDR3 is CASSIDPKTSGPSYEQYF. Written as DNA, the CDR3 is TGTGCCAGTAGTATAGATCCCAAGACTAGCGGGCCCTCCTACGAGCAGTACTTC.

The chain joins TRBV6-5 to TRBJ1-1; 8 bases match TRBD1. Trimming took 4 bases from V and 1 from J; bases not matched to a gene: 5. Germline CDR1 is MNHEY and CDR2 is SVGAGI. CDR3 length: 15 residues. CDR3 sequence reads: CASSSPDRGNTEAFF. The CDR3 DNA reads TGTGCCAGCAGTTCCCCTGACAGGGGGAACACTGAAGCTTTCTTT.

The rearrangement links TRBV6-2 or TRBV6-3 to TRBJ1-2; D may be TRBD1 (5 bases). CDR1 MNHEY and CDR2 SVGEGT come from the germline V gene. V was clipped by 4 bases and J by 8 bases, with 17 bases between them. This CDR3 has 14 residues. The CDR3 DNA is TGTGCCAGCAGTTCGCAGGGCCCGGTGGGCGGCTACACCTTC. This encodes CASSSQGPVGGYTF.

The V gene is TRBV30, the J gene TRBJ2-2; 7 positions match TRBD2. The CDR3 is 15 amino acids. V was pared by 5 bases and J by 4 bases, with 10 bases of the junction left unmatched. Germline V gives CDR1 GTSNPN, CDR2 SVGIG (reference sequence). CDR3 sequence reads: CAWQRGGSFTGELFF. The CDR3 DNA is TGTGCCTGGCAAAGAGGCGGGAGTTTCACCGGGGAGCTGTTTTTT.

The chain couples TRBV18 to TRBJ1-2; no clear D. Germline CDR1 KGHSH, CDR2 LQKENI. The CDR3 is made up of 15 amino acids. Trimming pared 2 bases from V and 2 bases from J, leaving 12 bases between. The CDR3 is CASSPSNTANYGYTF. CDR3 bases: TGTGCCAGCTCACCATCGAACACAGCAAACTATGGCTACACCTTC. Filled out from reference TRBV18 and TRBJ1-2, the complete variable domain reads NAGVMQNPRHLVRRRGQEARLRCSPMKGHSHVYWYRQLPEEGLKFMVYLQKENIIDESGMPKERFSAEFPKEGPSILRIQQVVRGDSAAYFCASSPSNTANYGYTFGSGTRLTVV.

The V gene is TRBV19, the J gene TRBJ2-2, with D possibly TRBD2 on 6 matching bases. This CDR3 has 16 residues. With 2 bases removed from V and 1 base from J, the gap between germline ends came to 11 bases. The germline V gene has CDR1 LNHDA and CDR2 SQIVND (reference sequence). The CDR3: CASSIRLVQNTGELFF. The CDR3 region has the DNA TGTGCCAGTAGTATACGACTAGTACAGAACACCGGGGAGCTGTTTTTT.

The chain couples TRBV7-6 to TRBJ1-2; the D is unclear. The germline gives CDR1 SGHVS, CDR2 FNYEAQ. The CDR3 runs 13 residues. Trimming left V 2 bases short and J 2 bases short, with 6 bases between. In DNA form, the CDR3 reads TGTGCCAGCAGCTTAATAGAAAACTATGGCTACACCTTC. This codes for CASSLIENYGYTF.

This chain links TRBV19 with TRBJ1-1; 7 bases map to TRBD1. Germline CDR1 LNHDA, CDR2 SQIVND (reference sequence). There are 13 residues in the CDR3. J was trimmed by 11 bases and V by 4 bases; bases with no gene match: 10. For the CDR3, the DNA is TGTGCCAGTAGTAACCGACAGGGAATGATGGCTTTCTTT. This encodes CASSNRQGMMAFF. The full variable domain, in which reference TRBV19 and TRBJ1-1 provide the parts outside the CDR3, is DGGITQSPKYLFRKEGQNVTLSCEQNLNHDAMYWYRQDPGQGLRLIYYSQIVNDFQKGDIAEGYSVSREKKESFPLTVTSAQKNPTAFYLCASSNRQGMMAFFGQGTRLTVV.

The V and J genes are TRBV6-6 and TRBJ2-7; 16 bases match TRBD2. The DNA matches TRBJ2-1 better at its end, which makes the J call doubtful. Germline V lookup: CDR1 MNHNY, CDR2 SVGAGI (reference sequence). This CDR3 comprises 19 residues. CDR3 coding DNA: TGTGCCAGCAGTCAGGCGGGACTAGCGGGAGGGCAGGCCTACAATGAGCAGTTCTTC. This encodes CASSQAGLAGGQAYNEQFF.

The CDR3 sequence: CASSFLAGPIYEQYF. DNA for the CDR3: TGTGCCAGCAGTTTTCTAGCGGGACCGATATACGAGCAGTACTTC. The chain recombines TRBV27 with TRBJ2-7, with 9 bases identical to TRBD2. The CDR3 runs to 15 residues. V shed 3 bases and J 4 bases; nucleotides not matched to a gene: 7. Germline CDR1 MNHEY, CDR2 SMNVEV (reference sequence).

This chain connects TRBV7-8 to TRBJ1-5; D remains ambiguous. The V gene lost 5 bases and the J gene lost 7 bases, with 9 bases spanning the gap. CDR1 and CDR2 (germline): SGHVS, FQNEAQ. The CDR3 is made up of 12 amino acids. CDR3 nucleotide sequence: TGTGCCAGCAGCCCCCGCGGGCAGCCCCAGCATTTT. It codes for CASSPRGQPQHF.

This clone came up a few times. The CDR3, as DNA: TGCGCCAGCAGCCCCGGGGTGACAGGGTCAGATACGCAGTATTTT. Its protein product is CASSPGVTGSDTQYF. The rearrangement uses TRBV4-1 and TRBJ2-3, with 7 bases aligning to TRBD1. The CDR3 runs 15 residues. Looked up from germline, CDR1 is MGHRA and CDR2 is YSYEKL. The J segment lost 4 bases and the V segment lost 4 bases, leaving 8 bases of the junction unmatched.

The J gene is TRBJ1-2, the V gene TRBV14, with 7 positions matching TRBD1. The CDR3 spans 16 residues. J lost 3 bases, V lost 1 base, and 8 bases had no gene match. Germline V gene data show CDR1 as SGHDN and CDR2 as FVKESK. CDR3 sequence (DNA): TGTGCCAGCAGCCAAGGACAGGGTGGGAACTACTATGGCTACACCTTC. Residues: CASSQGQGGNYYGYTF.